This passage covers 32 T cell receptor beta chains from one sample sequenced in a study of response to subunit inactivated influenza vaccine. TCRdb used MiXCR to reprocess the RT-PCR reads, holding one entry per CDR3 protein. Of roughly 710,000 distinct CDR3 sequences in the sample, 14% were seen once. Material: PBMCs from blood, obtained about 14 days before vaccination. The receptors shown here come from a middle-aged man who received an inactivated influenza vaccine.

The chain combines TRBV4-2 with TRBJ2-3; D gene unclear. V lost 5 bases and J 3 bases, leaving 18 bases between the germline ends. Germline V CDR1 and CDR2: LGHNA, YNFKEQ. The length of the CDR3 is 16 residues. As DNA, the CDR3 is TGTGCCAGCAGCAAAAGCCCCTCCTTCATGACAGATACGCAGTATTTT. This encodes CASSKSPSFMTDTQYF.

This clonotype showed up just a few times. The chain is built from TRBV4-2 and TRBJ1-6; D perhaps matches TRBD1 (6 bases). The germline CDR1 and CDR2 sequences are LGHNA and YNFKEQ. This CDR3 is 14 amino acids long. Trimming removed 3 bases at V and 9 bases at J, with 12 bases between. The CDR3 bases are TGTGCCAGCAGCCATTTACAGGGTGGTTCACCCCTCCACTTT. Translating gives CASSHLQGGSPLHF.

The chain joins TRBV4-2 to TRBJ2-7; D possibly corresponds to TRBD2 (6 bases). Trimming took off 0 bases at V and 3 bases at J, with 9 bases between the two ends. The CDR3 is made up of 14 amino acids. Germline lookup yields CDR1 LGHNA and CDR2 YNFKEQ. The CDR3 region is CASSQDVGGYEQYF. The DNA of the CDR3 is TGTGCCAGCAGCCAAGATGTCGGGGGCTACGAGCAGTACTTC.

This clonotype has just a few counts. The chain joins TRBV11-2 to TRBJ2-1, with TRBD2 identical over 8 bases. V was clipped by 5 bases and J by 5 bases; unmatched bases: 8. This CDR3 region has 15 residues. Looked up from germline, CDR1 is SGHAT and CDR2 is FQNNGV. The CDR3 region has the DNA TGTGCCAGCAGCATAAGTCGGGGGGGAAACAATGAGCAGTTCTTC. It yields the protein CASSISRGGNNEQFF.

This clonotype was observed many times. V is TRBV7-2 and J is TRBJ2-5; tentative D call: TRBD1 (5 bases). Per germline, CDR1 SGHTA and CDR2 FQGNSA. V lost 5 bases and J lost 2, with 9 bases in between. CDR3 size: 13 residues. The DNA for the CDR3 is TGTGCCAGCAGCAGACAGTCACAAGAGACCCAGTACTTC. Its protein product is CASSRQSQETQYF.

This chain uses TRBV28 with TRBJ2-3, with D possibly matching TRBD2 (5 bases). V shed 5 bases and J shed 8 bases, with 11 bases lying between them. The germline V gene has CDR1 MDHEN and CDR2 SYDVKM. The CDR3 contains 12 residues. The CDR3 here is CASSLLEGTQYF. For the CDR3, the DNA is TGTGCCAGCAGTCTCCTCGAGGGTACGCAGTATTTT.

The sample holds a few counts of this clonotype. The CDR3 DNA follows: TGTGCCAGCAGCTTATTAGGGGGGCCGAGCACAGATACGCAGTATTTT. As protein: CASSLLGGPSTDTQYF. This sequence joins TRBV7-2 and TRBJ2-3; D tentatively fits TRBD1 or TRBD2 (6 bases each). Germline V CDR1 and CDR2: SGHTA, FQGNSA. V was clipped by 2 bases and J by 0 bases, with 12 bases between them. The CDR3 sequence is 16 residues long.

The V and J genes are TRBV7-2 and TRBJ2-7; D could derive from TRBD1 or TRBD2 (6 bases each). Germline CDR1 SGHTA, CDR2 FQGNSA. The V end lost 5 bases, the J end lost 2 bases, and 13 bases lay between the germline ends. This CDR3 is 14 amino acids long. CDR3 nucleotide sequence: TGTGCCAGCAGCGCGGAGGGACATCCCTACGAGCAGTACTTC. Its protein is CASSAEGHPYEQYF.

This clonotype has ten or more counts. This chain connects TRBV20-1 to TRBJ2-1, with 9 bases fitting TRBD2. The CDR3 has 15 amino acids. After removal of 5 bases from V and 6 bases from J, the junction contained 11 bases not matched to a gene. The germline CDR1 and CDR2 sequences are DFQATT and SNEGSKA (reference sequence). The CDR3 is CSADREGLAGNEQFF. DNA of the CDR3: TGCAGTGCTGACCGAGAGGGACTAGCTGGCAATGAGCAGTTCTTC.

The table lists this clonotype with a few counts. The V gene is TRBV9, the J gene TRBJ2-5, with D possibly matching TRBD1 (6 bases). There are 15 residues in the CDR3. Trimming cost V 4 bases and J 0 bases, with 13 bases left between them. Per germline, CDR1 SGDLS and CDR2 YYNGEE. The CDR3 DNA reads TGTGCCAGCAGCCTCCAGACAGGCCACCAAGAGACCCAGTACTTC. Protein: CASSLQTGHQETQYF. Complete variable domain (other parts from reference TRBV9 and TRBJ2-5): DSGVTQTPKHLITATGQRVTLRCSPRSGDLSVYWYQQSLDQGLQFLIQYYNGEERAKGNILERFSAQQFPDLHSELNLSSLELGDSALYFCASSLQTGHQETQYFGPGTRLLVL.

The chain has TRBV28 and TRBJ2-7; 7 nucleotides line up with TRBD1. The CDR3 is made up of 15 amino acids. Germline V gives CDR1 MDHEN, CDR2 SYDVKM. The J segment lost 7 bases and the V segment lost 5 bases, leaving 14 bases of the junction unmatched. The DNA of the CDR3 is TGTGCCAGCAGTCCGCTCGGCAGGGGGTCAGGTGAGCAGTACTTC. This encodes CASSPLGRGSGEQYF.

CDR3 region: CSAGGFEAFF. DNA of the CDR3: TGCAGCGCGGGGGGGTTTGAAGCTTTCTTT. This chain joins TRBV29-1 and TRBJ1-1; possibly TRBD1 for D (5 bases). Trimming cost V 7 bases and J 7 bases, with 10 bases left between them. The CDR3 contains 10 residues. CDR1 and CDR2 (germline): SQVTM, ANQGSEA.

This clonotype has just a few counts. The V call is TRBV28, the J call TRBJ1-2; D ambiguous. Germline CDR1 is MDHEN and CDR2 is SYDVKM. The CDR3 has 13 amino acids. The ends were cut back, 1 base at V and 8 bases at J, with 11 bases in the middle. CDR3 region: CASSLYRSKGYTF. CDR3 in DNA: TGTGCCAGCAGTTTATATCGGAGCAAGGGCTACACCTTC.

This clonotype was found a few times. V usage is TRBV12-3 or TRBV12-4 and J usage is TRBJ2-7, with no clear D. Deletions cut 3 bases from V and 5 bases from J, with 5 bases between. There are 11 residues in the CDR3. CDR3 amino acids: CASSFLNEQYF. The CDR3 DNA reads TGTGCCAGCAGTTTTCTCAACGAGCAGTACTTC.

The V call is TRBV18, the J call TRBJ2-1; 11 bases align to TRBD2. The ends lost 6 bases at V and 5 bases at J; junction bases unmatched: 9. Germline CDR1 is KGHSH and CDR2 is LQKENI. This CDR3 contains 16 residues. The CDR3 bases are TGTGCCAGCTCTCCCCCGGGACTAGCGGCGGACAATGAGCAGTTCTTC. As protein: CASSPPGLAADNEQFF.

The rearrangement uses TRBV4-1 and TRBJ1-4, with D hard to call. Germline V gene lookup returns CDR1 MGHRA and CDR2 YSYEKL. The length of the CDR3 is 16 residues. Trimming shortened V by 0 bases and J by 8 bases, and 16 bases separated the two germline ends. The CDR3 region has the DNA TGCGCCAGCAGCCAAGAGGCGGTGGGGATCGGAGAAAAACTGTTTTTT. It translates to CASSQEAVGIGEKLFF.

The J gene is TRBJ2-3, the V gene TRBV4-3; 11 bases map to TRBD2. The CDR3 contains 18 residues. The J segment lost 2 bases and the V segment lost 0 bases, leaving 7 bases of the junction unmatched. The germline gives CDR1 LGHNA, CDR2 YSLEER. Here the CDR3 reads CASSQEWVAGGFTDTQYF. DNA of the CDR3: TGCGCCAGCAGCCAAGAATGGGTAGCGGGGGGGTTCACAGATACGCAGTATTTT.

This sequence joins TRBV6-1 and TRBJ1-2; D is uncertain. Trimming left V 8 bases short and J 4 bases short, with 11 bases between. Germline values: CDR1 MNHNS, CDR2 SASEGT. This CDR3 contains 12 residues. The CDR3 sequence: CASQGSSYGYTF. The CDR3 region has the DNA TGTGCCAGCCAAGGGAGTTCCTATGGCTACACCTTC.

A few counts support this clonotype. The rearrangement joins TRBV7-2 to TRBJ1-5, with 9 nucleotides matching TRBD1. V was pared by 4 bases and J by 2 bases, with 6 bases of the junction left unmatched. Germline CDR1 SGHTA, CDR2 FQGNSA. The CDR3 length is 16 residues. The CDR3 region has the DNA TGTGCCAGCAGCTCGGGACAGGGTATGGGCAATCAGCCCCAGCATTTT. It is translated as CASSSGQGMGNQPQHF.

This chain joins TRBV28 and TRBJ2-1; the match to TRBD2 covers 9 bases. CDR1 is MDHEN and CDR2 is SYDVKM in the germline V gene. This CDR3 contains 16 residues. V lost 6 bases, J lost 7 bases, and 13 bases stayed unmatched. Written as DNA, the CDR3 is TGTGCCAGCAGCCACCATTGGGGTAGCGGGGGAAATGAGCAGTTCTTC. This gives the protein CASSHHWGSGGNEQFF.

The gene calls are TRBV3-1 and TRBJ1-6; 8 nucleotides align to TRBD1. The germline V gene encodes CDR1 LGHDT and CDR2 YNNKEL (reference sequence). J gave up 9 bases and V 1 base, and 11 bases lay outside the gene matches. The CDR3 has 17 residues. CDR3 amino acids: CASSQVRRTGTSSPLHF. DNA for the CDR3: TGTGCCAGCAGCCAAGTCCGTCGGACAGGGACCAGTTCACCCCTCCACTTT.

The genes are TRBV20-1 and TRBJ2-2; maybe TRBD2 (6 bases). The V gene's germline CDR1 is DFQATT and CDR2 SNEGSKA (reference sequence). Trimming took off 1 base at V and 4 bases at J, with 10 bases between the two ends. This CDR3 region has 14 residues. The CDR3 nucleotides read TGCAGTGCTAGAGCCGTGGGGGGCACCGGGGAGCTGTTTTTT. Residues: CSARAVGGTGELFF.

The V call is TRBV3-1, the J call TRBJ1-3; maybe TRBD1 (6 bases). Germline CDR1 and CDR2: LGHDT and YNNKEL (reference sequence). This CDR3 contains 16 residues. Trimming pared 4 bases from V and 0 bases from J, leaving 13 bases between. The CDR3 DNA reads TGTGCCAGCAGCCGGCCGACAGGAGGCTCTGGAAACACCATATATTTT. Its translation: CASSRPTGGSGNTIYF. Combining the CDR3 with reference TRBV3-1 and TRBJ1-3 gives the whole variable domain DTAVSQTPKYLVTQMGNDKSIKCEQNLGHDTMYWYKQDSKKFLKIMFSYNNKELIINETVPNRFSPKSPDKAHLNLHINSLELGDSAVYFCASSRPTGGSGNTIYFGEGSWLTVV.

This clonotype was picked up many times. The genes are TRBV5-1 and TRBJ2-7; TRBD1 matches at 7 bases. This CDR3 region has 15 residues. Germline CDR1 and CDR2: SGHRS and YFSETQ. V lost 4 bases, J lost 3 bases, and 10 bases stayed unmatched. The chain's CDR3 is CASSRGGNAGYEQYF. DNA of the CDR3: TGCGCCAGCAGCCGAGGGGGCAACGCTGGCTACGAGCAGTACTTC.

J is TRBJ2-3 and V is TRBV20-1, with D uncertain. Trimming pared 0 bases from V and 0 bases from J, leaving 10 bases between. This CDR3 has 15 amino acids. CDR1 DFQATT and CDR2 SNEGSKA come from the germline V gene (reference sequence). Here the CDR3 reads CSAREAVGSTDTQYF. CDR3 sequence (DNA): TGCAGTGCTAGAGAAGCAGTGGGGAGCACAGATACGCAGTATTTT.

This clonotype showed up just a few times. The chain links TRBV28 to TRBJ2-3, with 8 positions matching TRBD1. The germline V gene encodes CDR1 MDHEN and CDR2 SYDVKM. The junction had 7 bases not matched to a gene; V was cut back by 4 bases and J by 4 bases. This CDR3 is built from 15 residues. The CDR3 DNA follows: TGTGCCAGCAGTTCTTACAGGGGGAACGCAGATACGCAGTATTTT. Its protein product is CASSSYRGNADTQYF.

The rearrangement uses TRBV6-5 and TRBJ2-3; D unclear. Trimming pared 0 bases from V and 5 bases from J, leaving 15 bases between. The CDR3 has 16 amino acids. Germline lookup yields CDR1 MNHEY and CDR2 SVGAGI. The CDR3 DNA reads TGTGCCAGCAGTTACTCGATGGCGGAATGGGGAGATACGCAGTATTTT. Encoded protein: CASSYSMAEWGDTQYF.

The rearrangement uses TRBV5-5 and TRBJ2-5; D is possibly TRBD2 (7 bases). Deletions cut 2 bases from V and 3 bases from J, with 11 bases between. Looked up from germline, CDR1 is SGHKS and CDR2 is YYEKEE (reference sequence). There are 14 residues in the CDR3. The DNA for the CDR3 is TGTGCCAGCAGCTTCGGGGGGCTCAAAGAGACCCAGTACTTC. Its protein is CASSFGGLKETQYF.

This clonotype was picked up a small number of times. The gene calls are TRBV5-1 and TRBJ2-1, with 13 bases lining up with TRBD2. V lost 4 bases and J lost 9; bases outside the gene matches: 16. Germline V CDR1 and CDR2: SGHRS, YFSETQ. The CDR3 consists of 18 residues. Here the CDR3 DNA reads TGCGCCAGCAGCATCCCACTAGCGGGGGGGCCGGGATCCGTTGAGCAGTTCTTC. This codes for CASSIPLAGGPGSVEQFF. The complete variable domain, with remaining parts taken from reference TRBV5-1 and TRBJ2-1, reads KAGVTQTPRYLIKTRGQQVTLSCSPISGHRSVSWYQQTPGQGLQFLFEYFSETQRNKGNFPGRFSGRQFSNSRSEMNVSTLELGDSALYLCASSIPLAGGPGSVEQFFGPGTRLTVL.

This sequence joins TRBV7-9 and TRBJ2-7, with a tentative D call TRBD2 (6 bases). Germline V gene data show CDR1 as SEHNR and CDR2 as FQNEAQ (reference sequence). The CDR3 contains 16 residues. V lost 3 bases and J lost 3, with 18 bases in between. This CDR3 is CASSLGSSGFNYEQYF. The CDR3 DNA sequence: TGTGCCAGCAGCTTGGGGAGTAGCGGATTTAACTACGAGCAGTACTTC.

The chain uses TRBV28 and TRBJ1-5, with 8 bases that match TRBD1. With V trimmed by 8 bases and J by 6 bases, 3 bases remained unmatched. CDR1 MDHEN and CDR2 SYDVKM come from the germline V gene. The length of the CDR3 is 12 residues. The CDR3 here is CASAGGPQPQHF. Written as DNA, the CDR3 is TGTGCCAGCGCAGGGGGCCCTCAGCCCCAGCATTTT.

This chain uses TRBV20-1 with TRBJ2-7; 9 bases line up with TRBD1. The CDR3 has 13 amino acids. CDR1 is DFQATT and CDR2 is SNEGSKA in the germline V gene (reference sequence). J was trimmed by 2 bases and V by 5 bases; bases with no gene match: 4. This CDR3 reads CSADRGGTYEQYF. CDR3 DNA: TGCAGTGCTGACAGGGGGGGGACCTACGAGCAGTACTTC.